Ten or more counts support the clone carrying this T cell receptor beta chain. The target antigen is unknown. Assay: immunoSEQ multiplex PCR; the TCRdb copy retains only in-frame clones and omits some. The record shows around 39,000 clones for this sample, with no singletons present. These data come from a study of T cell clonality in common variable immunodeficiency. Study observations and caveats: CVID patient heterogeneity limited repertoire-clinical complication correlations.

Both groups were predominantly of Caucasian heritage. Sequenced material: peripheral blood mononuclear cells. The clonotype was recovered from a person aged 18 to 70 in good health.

The part of the CDR3 DNA that was read is TGTGCCAGCAGCTACTCGTTTTTGAATGGC. As protein: CASSYSFLNG. The complete CDR3 reads CASSYSFLNGYTF. The genes are TRBV7-2 and TRBJ1-2; D ambiguous. The read falls 3 residues short of the CDR3 end, and the missing part is taken from the germline J gene. CDR3 size: 13 residues. Trimming pared 4 bases from V and 6 bases from J, leaving 12 bases between. The germline V gene encodes CDR1 SGHTA and CDR2 FQGNSA.